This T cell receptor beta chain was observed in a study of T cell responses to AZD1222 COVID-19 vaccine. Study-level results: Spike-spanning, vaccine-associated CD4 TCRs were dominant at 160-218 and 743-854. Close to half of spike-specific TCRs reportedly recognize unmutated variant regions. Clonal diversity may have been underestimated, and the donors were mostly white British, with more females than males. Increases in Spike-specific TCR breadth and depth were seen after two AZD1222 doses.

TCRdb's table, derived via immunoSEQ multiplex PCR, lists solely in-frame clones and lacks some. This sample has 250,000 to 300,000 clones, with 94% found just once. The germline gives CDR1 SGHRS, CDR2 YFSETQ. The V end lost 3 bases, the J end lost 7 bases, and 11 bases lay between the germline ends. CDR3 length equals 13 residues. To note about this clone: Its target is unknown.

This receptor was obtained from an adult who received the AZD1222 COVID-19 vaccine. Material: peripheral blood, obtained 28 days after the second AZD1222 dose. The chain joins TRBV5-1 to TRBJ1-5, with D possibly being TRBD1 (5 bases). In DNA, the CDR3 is TGCGCCAGCAGCTACCAGGGTGACCAGCCCCAGCATTTT. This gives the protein CASSYQGDQPQHF.